This TCR beta chain originates from a study of lymphopenia after photon versus proton radiotherapy. With regard to this clone: Its antigen remains unknown.

Assay used: immunoSEQ multiplex PCR; TCRdb lists only in-frame clones, some missing. The sample has 60,000 or so clones, 75% to 90% seen once. Study results and caveats: Proton therapy kept repertoires fairly stable, unlike photons, which gained effector/memory cells. After the lymphocyte nadir, photon-treated repertoires showed oligoclonal expansion, especially of CD8+ Temra cells.

This CDR3 contains 15 residues. CDR1 is SGHRS, CDR2 YFSETQ, per germline. Trimming cost V 2 bases and J 1 base, with 10 bases left between them. This TCR derives from a man aged 35 to 55 with gastric cancer. The source was peripheral blood, collected from a patient treated with photon-based radiotherapy. The chain uses TRBV5-1 and TRBJ1-5; D is unclear. DNA for the CDR3: TGCGCCAGCAGCTTCGGGGAGCGGAGCAATCAGCCCCAGCATTTT. This codes for CASSFGERSNQPQHF.